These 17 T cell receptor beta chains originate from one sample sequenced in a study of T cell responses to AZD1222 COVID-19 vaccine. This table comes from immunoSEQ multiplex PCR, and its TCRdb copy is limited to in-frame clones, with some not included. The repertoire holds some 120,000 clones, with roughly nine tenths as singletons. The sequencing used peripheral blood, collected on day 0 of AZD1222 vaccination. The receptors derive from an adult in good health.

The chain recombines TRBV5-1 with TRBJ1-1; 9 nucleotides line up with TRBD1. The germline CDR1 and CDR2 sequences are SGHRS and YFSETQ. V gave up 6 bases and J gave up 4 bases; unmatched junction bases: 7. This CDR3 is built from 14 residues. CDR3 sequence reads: CASTPTGGVTEAFF. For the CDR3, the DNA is TGCGCCAGCACCCCAACAGGGGGCGTCACTGAAGCTTTCTTT.

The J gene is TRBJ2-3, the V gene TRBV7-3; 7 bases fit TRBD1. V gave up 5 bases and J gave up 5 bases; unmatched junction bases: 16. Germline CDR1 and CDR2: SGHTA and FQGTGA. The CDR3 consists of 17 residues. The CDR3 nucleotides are TGTGCCAGCAGCCAGGACCCCCCGGGATACAGGGGAGATACGCAGTATTTT. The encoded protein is CASSQDPPGYRGDTQYF. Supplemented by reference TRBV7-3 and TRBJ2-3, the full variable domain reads GAGVSQTPSNKVTEKGKYVELRCDPISGHTALYWYRQSLGQGPEFLIYFQGTGAADDSGLPNDRFFAVRPEGSVSTLKIQRTERGDSAVYLCASSQDPPGYRGDTQYFGPGTRLTVL.

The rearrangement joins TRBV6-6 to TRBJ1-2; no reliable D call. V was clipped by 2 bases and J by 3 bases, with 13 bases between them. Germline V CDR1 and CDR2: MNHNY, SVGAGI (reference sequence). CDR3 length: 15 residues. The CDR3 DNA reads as TGTGCCAGCAGTTACGTAACAGAGGGTTACTATGGCTACACCTTC. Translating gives CASSYVTEGYYGYTF.

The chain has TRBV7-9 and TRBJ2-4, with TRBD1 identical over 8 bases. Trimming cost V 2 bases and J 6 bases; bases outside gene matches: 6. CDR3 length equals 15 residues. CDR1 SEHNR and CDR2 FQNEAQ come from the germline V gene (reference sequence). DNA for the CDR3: TGTGCCAGCAGCTTACTCGGACAGGGACCAAACATTCAGTACTTC. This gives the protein CASSLLGQGPNIQYF.

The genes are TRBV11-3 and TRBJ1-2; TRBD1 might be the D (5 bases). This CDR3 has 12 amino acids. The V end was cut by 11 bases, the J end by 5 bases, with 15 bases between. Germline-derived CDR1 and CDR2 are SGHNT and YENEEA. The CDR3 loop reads CAGARRVYGYTF. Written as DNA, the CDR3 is TGTGCCGGAGCGCGCAGGGTTTATGGCTACACCTTC.

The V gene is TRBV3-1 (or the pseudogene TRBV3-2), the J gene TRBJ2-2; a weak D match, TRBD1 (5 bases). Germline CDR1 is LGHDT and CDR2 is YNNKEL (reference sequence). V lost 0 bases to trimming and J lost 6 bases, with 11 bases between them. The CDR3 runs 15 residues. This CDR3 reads CASSQDGRAAGELFF. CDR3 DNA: TGTGCCAGCAGCCAAGATGGCAGGGCGGCCGGGGAGCTGTTTTTT.

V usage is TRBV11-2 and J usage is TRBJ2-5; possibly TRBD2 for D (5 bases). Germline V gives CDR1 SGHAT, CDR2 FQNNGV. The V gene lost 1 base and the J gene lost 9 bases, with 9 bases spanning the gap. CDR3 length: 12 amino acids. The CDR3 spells CASSLGVEAQYF. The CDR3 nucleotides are TGTGCCAGCAGCTTAGGAGTGGAGGCCCAGTACTTC.

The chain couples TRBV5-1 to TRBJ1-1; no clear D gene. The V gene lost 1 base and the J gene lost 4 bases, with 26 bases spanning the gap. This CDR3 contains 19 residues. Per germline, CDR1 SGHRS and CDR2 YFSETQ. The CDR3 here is CASSLFLLSLGNYGTEAFF. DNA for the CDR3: TGCGCCAGCAGCTTGTTCCTCTTGTCTCTTGGGAATTACGGCACTGAAGCTTTCTTT.

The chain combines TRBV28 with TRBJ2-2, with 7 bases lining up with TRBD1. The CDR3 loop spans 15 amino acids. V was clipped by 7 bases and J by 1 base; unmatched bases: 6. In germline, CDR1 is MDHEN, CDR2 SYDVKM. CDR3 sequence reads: CASNPGQLNTGELFF. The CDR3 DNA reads TGTGCCAGCAACCCGGGACAGCTGAACACCGGGGAGCTGTTTTTT. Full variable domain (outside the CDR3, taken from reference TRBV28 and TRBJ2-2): DVKVTQSSRYLVKRTGEKVFLECVQDMDHENMFWYRQDPGLGLRLIYFSYDVKMKEKGDIPEGYSVSREKKERFSLILESASTNQTSMYLCASNPGQLNTGELFFGEGSRLTVL.

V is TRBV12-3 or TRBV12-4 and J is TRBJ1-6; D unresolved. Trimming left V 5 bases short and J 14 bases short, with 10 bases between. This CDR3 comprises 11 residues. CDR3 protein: CASSVGVTLHF. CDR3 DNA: TGTGCCAGCAGTGTCGGGGTCACCCTCCACTTT.

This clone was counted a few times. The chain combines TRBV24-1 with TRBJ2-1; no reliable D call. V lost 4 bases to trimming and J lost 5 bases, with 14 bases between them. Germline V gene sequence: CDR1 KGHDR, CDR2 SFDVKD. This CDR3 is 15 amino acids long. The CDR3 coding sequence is TGTGCCACCAGTGACCATCTGGGCCGGAACAATGAGCAGTTCTTC. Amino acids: CATSDHLGRNNEQFF.

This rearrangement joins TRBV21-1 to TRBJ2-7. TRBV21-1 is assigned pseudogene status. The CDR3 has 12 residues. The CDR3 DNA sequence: TGTGCCAGCAGCAAAGACGACTACGAGCAGTACTTC. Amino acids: CASSKDDYEQYF.

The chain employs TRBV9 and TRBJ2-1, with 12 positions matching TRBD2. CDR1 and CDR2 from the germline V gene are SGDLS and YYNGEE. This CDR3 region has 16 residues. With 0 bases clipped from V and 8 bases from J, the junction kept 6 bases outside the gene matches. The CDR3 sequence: CASSVGLAGDSDEQFF. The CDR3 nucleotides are TGTGCCAGCAGCGTAGGACTAGCGGGAGATTCGGATGAGCAGTTCTTC.

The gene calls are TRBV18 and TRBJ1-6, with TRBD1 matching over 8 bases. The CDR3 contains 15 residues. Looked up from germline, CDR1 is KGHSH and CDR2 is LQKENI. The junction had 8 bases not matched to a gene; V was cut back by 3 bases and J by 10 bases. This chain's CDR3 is CASSPKTGVGSPLHF. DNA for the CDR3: TGTGCCAGCTCACCGAAGACAGGGGTGGGATCACCCCTCCACTTT. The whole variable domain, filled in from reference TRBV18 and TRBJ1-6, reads NAGVMQNPRHLVRRRGQEARLRCSPMKGHSHVYWYRQLPEEGLKFMVYLQKENIIDESGMPKERFSAEFPKEGPSILRIQQVVRGDSAAYFCASSPKTGVGSPLHFGNGTRLTVT.

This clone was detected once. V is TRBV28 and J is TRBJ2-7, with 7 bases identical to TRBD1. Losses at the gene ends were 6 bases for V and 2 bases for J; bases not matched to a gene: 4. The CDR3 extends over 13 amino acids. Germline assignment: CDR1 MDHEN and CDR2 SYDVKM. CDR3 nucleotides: TGTGCCAGCAGCCGACAGGGTCCCTACGAGCAGTACTTC. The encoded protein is CASSRQGPYEQYF.

In DNA form, the CDR3 reads TGTGCCAGCAGAATACAGGGTACCTACTATGGCTACACCTTC. Protein product: CASRIQGTYYGYTF. The rearrangement joins TRBV6-5 to TRBJ1-2; maybe TRBD1 (6 bases). The CDR3 totals 14 residues. Looked up from germline, CDR1 is MNHEY and CDR2 is SVGAGI. The V end was cut by 6 bases, the J end by 3 bases, with 14 bases between.

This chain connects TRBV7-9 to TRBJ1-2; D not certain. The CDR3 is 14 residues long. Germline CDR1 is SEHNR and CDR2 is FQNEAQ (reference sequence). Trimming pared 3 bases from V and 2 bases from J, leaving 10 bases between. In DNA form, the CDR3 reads TGTGCCAGCAGCTTCGTGCAGGTGAACTATGGCTACACCTTC. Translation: CASSFVQVNYGYTF.